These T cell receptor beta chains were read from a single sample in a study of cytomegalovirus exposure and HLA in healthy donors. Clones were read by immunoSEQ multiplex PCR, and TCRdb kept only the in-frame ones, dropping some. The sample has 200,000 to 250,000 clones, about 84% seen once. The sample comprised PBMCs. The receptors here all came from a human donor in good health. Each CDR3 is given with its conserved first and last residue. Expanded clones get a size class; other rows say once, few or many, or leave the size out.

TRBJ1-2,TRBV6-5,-,CASSRGVYGYTF
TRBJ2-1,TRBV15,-,CATSRGRIGGAYNEQFF
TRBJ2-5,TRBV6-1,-,CASSEGLGAVTQYF
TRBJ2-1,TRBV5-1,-,CASSLLAGGNNEQFF
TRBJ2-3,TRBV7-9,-,CASSSEVPTDTQYF
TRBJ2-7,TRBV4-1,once,CASSHFWWSKDRGSHEQYF
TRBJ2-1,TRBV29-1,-,CSVESRASGSLNEQFF
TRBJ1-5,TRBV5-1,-,CASSLDPVNQPQHF
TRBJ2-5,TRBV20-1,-,CSAARETQYF
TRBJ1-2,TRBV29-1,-,CSAGGRNYGYTF
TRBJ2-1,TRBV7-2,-,CASSPSGTYNEQFF
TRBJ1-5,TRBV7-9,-,CASSPHSDSNQPQHF
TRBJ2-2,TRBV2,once,CASRGFNTGELFF
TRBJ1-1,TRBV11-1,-,CASSLETGGADTEAFF
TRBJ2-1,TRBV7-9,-,CASSLINRLAGSNEQFF
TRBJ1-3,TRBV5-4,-,CASSSPGTGNTIYF
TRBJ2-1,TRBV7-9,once,CASRPSRNSYNEQFF
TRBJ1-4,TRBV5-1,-,CASSFRGAGEKLFF
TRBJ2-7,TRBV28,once,CASSGGQELSYEQYF
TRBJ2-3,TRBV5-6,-,CASSLGGPLEGTQYF
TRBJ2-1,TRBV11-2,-,CASRLRQADYNEQFF
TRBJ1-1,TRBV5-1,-,CASSFEGGRTEAFF
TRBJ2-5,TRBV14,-,CASSPGDRGWQETQYF
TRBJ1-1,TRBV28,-,CASSPGTGINTEAFF
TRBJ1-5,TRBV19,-,CASTLTDQLLNQPQHF
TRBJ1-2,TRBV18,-,CASSPAEGYTF
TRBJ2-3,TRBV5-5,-,CASSLGFRQGTDTQYF
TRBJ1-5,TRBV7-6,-,CASSVGTGRNQPQHF
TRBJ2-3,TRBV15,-,CATSREPGTDFTDTQYF
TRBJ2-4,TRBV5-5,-,CASTLDRMLAKNIQYF
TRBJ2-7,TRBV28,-,CASSGPGTDNPYEQYF
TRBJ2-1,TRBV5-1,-,CASSFSGLAGNEQFF
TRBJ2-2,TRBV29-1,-,CSVEDLQSGMNTGELFF
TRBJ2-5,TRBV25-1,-,CASSRGGTSGRLGETQYF
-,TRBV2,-,CASSDLARREQYF
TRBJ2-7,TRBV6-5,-,CASSYSGRGSYEQYF
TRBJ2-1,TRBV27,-,CASSSGLAEVNEQFF
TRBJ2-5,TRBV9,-,CASSVGLWAETQYF
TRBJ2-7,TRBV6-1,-,CASSEAGGRNEQYF
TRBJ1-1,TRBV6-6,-,CASSYGTGNTEAFF
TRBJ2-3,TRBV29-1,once,CSVLTGTDTQYF
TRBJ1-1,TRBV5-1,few,CASSLAGKTEAFF
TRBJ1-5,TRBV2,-,CASSLLGAGNQPQHF
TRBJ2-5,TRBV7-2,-,CASSWRPNQETQYF
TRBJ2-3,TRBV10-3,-,CAISGSSRTDTQYF
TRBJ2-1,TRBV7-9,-,CASSLEHSYNEQFF
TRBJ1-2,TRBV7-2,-,CASSGGGGTNYGYTF
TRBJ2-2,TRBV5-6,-,CASSFGAGAGELFF
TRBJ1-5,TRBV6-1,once,CASSNDNNQPQHF